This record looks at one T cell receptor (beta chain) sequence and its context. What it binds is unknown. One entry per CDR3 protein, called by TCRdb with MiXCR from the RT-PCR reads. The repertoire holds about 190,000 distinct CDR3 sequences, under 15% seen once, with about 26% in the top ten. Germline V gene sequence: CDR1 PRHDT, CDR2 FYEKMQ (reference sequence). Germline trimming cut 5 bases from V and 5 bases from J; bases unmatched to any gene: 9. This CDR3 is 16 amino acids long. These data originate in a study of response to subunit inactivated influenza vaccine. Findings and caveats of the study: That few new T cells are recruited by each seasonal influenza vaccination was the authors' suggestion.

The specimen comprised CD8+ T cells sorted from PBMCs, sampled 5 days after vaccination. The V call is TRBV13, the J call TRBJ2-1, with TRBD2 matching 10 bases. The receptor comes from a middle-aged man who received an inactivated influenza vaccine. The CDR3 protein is CASSPWTSGPNNEQFF. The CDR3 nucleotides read TGTGCCAGCAGCCCATGGACTAGCGGCCCTAACAATGAGCAGTTCTTC. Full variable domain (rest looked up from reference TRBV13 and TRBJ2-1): AAGVIQSPRHLIKEKRETATLKCYPIPRHDTVYWYQQGPGQDPQFLISFYEKMQSDKGSIPDRFSAQQFSDYHSELNMSSLELGDSALYFCASSPWTSGPNNEQFFGPGTRLTVL.